These T cell receptor beta chains were read from a single sample in a study of blood T cells in healthy people across ages. TCRdb fed the 5' RACE reads into MiXCR, producing one record per CDR3 protein. This table has 980,000 or so distinct CDR3 sequences, about 48% appearing once. The source material was blood. These receptor sequences come from a man younger than 45 in good health. CDR3s include the opening cysteine and the closing phenylalanine or tryptophan. The D gene is left open where the match is weak. Part of the rows lack a size; the others show once, few, many or a class for expanded clones.

j_gene | d_gene | abundance | v_gene | CDR3aa | CDR3nt
TRBJ1-2 | . | few | TRBV4-1 | CASSQVDDYGYTF | TGCGCCAGCAGCCAAGTCGACGACTATGGCTACACCTTC
TRBJ2-1 | . | . | TRBV6-5 | CASSYKLSSHNEQFF | TGTGCCAGCAGTTACAAGTTAAGCTCCCACAATGAGCAGTTCTTC
TRBJ2-2 | . | . | TRBV28 | CASSQASSGELFF | TGTGCCAGCAGCCAGGCTTCCTCCGGGGAGCTGTTTTTT
TRBJ1-2 | TRBD1 | once | TRBV9 | CASSVAPNEVTGGFYGYTF | TGTGCCAGCAGCGTAGCCCCCAATGAGGTGACAGGGGGCTTCTATGGCTACACCTTC
TRBJ1-1 | TRBD1 | . | TRBV4-3 | CASSLGQVRNTEAFF | TGCGCCAGCAGCCTCGGACAGGTTCGGAACACTGAAGCTTTCTTT
TRBJ1-1 | . | . | TRBV6-2/TRBV6-3 | CAATVAGLNTEAFF | TGTGCCGCCACGGTCGCAGGGTTGAACACTGAAGCTTTCTTT
TRBJ2-1 | TRBD2 | . | TRBV7-9 | CAGSPGRLAGDSYNEQFF | TGTGCCGGCAGCCCAGGACGACTAGCGGGGGACTCCTACAATGAGCAGTTCTTC
TRBJ1-2 | . | . | TRBV29-1 | CSTGPSNYGYTF | TGCAGCACCGGCCCCTCCAACTATGGCTACACCTTC
TRBJ1-1 | TRBD1 | . | TRBV7-6 | CAGSSGQGVNTEAFF | TGTGCCGGCAGCTCGGGACAGGGGGTGAACACTGAAGCTTTCTTT
TRBJ2-3 | TRBD1 | . | TRBV20-1 | CSARPGTENTDTQYF | TGCAGTGCTAGGCCCGGGACAGAGAACACAGATACGCAGTATTTT
TRBJ2-7 | . | . | TRBV5-6 | CASSYRPDYEQYF | TGTGCCAGCAGCTACCGTCCCGACTACGAGCAGTACTTC
TRBJ2-1 | . | . | TRBV5-1 | CTSRLQGGDYNEQFF | TGCACCAGCAGGTTGCAGGGGGGGGACTACAATGAGCAGTTCTTC
TRBJ1-1 | TRBD1 | few | TRBV3-1 | CASSPPGDRGKVTEAFF | TGTGCCAGCAGCCCCCCCGGGGACAGGGGGAAGGTCACTGAAGCTTTCTTT
TRBJ2-3 | TRBD2 | . | TRBV7-3 | CASSLSPGLAGVREEDTQYF | TGTGCCAGCAGCCTATCTCCGGGACTAGCGGGGGTACGGGAGGAAGATACGCAGTATTTT
TRBJ2-3 | TRBD1 | . | TRBV12-3/TRBV12-4 | CASSLGFAGGQDTQYF | TGTGCCAGCAGTTTGGGTTTTGCAGGGGGTCAAGATACGCAGTATTTT
TRBJ2-5 | TRBD2 | . | TRBV7-2 | CASRVVASGGEETQYF | TGTGCCAGCAGAGTTGTAGCTAGCGGGGGGGAAGAGACCCAGTACTTC
TRBJ1-1 | TRBD1 | . | TRBV6-5 | CASSQTGYTEAFF | TGTGCCAGCAGCCAGACAGGGTACACTGAAGCTTTCTTT
TRBJ2-3 | TRBD1 | few | TRBV4-3 | CASSRAARGTGGTDTQYF | TGCGCCAGCAGCCGAGCCGCACGCGGGACAGGAGGCACAGATACGCAGTATTTT
TRBJ2-3 | TRBD2 | . | TRBV29-1 | CSANQGLTSTDTQYF | TGCAGCGCAAACCAGGGACTAACAAGCACAGATACGCAGTATTTT
TRBJ2-7 | TRBD2 | few | TRBV20-1 | CSARETGTSPYEQYF | TGCAGTGCTAGAGAAACCGGGACTAGCCCCTACGAGCAGTACTTC
TRBJ2-5 | . | . | TRBV7-7 | CASSRGAAQETQYF | TGTGCCAGCAGCCGAGGGGCTGCCCAAGAGACCCAGTACTTC
TRBJ2-7 | TRBD1 | few | TRBV6-5 | CASRERQGAYYEQYF | TGTGCCAGCAGGGAAAGACAGGGGGCTTACTACGAGCAGTACTTC
TRBJ2-5 | . | . | TRBV4-1 | CASSQDGRTAQETQYF | TGCGCCAGCAGCCAAGATGGGCGGACAGCTCAAGAGACCCAGTACTTC